The clone carrying this T cell receptor (beta chain) was counted only a few times. The germline gives CDR1 SGHNT, CDR2 YYREEE (reference sequence). This CDR3 is 14 amino acids long. With 2 bases clipped from V and 3 bases from J, the junction kept 2 bases outside the gene matches. The authors sorted CD4+ naive, central memory, regulatory and stem cell-like memory cells via CD45RO/CCR7/CD25/CD127/CD95/CD27. Of the isolated RNA, all was reverse transcribed, and so the sequenced material was expressed TCRB transcripts. The method was immunoSEQ multiplex PCR; TCRdb's version includes in-frame clones alone and lacks a portion of them. Here the sample spans hundreds of thousands of clones, under 8.5% being singletons. The data were taken from a study of beta chain features in type 1 diabetes.

The sequence came from a woman younger than 35 in good health. Source material: central memory CD4+ T cells from blood. The genes are TRBV5-4 and TRBJ2-7, with 10 bases lining up with TRBD2. The CDR3 loop reads CASSFSSGSYEQYF. The CDR3 region has the DNA TGTGCCAGCAGCTTTTCTAGCGGGAGCTACGAGCAGTACTTC.